The subject of this entry is one T cell receptor beta chain. This entry comes from a study of blood T cells in healthy people across ages. Germline lookup yields CDR1 SGHNT and CDR2 YYREEE (reference sequence). This CDR3 comprises 13 residues. The germline V and J ends were trimmed by 4 bases and 8 bases, with 13 bases remaining between them. For the second PCR, which ran for 7 to 11 cycles, a sample-barcoded 5' primer and a J-beta primer mix were used. TCRdb independently ran MiXCR on the 5' RACE reads; one entry per CDR3 protein. The repertoire includes about 1.5 million distinct CDR3 sequences, approximately 43% of them detected once, and approximately 4.1% sits in the top ten.

The clonotype originates from a woman aged 18-29 years in good health. The source material was blood. The chain uses TRBV5-4 and TRBJ2-1, with D perhaps matching TRBD1 or TRBD2 (5 bases each). This CDR3 reads CASSQRGLDEQFF. CDR3 bases: TGTGCCAGCAGCCAGAGGGGATTGGATGAGCAGTTCTTC. Supplemented by reference TRBV5-4 and TRBJ2-1, the full variable domain reads ETGVTQSPTHLIKTRGQQVTLRCSSQSGHNTVSWYQQALGQGPQFIFQYYREEENGRGNFPPRFSGLQFPNYSSELNVNALELDDSALYLCASSQRGLDEQFFGPGTRLTVL.